This T cell receptor (beta chain) was sequenced in a study of identical twins. Findings and limits, study-wide: Analyses based on zero insertions could be partly confounded by invariant MAIT and iNKT cells.

This CDR3 spans 12 amino acids. Per germline, CDR1 DFQATT and CDR2 SNEGSKA (reference sequence). V was cut by 4 bases and J by 1 base, with 4 bases left in between. TCRdb itself ran the 5' RACE reads through MiXCR, one entry per CDR3 protein. Of hundreds of thousands of distinct CDR3 sequences listed, roughly 7.2% are singletons. The sample holds many counts of this clonotype. Its antigen is as yet unknown. These data also formed part of another study, on yellow fever vaccine responses in identical twins.

The source material was PBMCs. The rearrangement joins TRBV20-1 to TRBJ2-2; D gene uncertain. The sequence was obtained from a woman younger than 35 in good health. In DNA, the CDR3 is TGCAGTGCTAATGGGAACACCGGGGAGCTGTTTTTT. Protein product: CSANGNTGELFF.